These 18 T cell receptor beta chains were all obtained from the same sample, sequenced in a study of human T cells and chemical hapten exposure. TCRdb re-analysed the RACE reads in MiXCR, keeping a single row per CDR3 protein. The sample consists of around 130,000 distinct CDR3 sequences, approximately 10% of them appearing once. The time point: healthy volunteer bleed at 2 weeks. Extraction yielded total RNA from whole blood (unfractionated). Sequenced sample: whole blood. The receptors come from a male donor in good health. Some clones in this sample may be carry-over from other donors' samples.

This clonotype was observed a handful of times. The rearrangement uses TRBV7-2 and TRBJ2-3, with 10 bases identical to TRBD2. The germline CDR1 and CDR2 sequences are SGHTA and FQGNSA. The CDR3 extends over 19 amino acids. The ends lost 6 bases at V and 0 bases at J; junction bases unmatched: 15. CDR3 sequence: CASRSPSGGAGRSTDTQYF. The CDR3 nucleotides are TGTGCCAGCAGGTCTCCCAGCGGGGGGGCCGGTCGCAGCACAGATACGCAGTATTTT.

The chain joins TRBV6-5 to TRBJ2-7; 7 nucleotides line up with TRBD1. Germline assignment: CDR1 MNHEY and CDR2 SVGAGI. The CDR3 length is 15 residues. J lost 4 bases, V lost 0 bases, and 6 bases had no gene match. DNA for the CDR3: TGTGCCAGCAGTTACTCGATCCAGGGGGTGTACGAGCAGTACTTC. This codes for CASSYSIQGVYEQYF.

The chain carries TRBV19 and TRBJ2-1; 11 nucleotides line up with TRBD2. The ends lost 2 bases at V and 9 bases at J; junction bases unmatched: 9. CDR3 size: 16 residues. Germline V gene lookup returns CDR1 LNHDA and CDR2 SQIVND (reference sequence). The CDR3 reads CASSISGTSGSVEQFF. The CDR3 region has the DNA TGTGCCAGTAGTATATCGGGCACTAGCGGGAGTGTTGAGCAGTTCTTC.

This clonotype was recorded a few times. This rearrangement joins TRBV10-3 to TRBJ2-1; 15 nucleotides align to TRBD2. CDR1 is ENHRY and CDR2 is SYGVKD in the germline V gene. This CDR3 is 13 amino acids long. After removal of 10 bases from V and 10 bases from J, the junction contained 5 bases not matched to a gene. CDR3 bases: TGTGCCACGGGACTAGCGGGAGGTGACGAGCAGTTCTTC. It encodes CATGLAGGDEQFF.

The chain uses TRBV27 and TRBJ2-5, with TRBD2 matching over 11 bases. This CDR3 is 17 amino acids long. V shed 3 bases and J 4 bases; nucleotides not matched to a gene: 10. Germline loops: CDR1 MNHEY, CDR2 SMNVEV (reference sequence). CDR3 sequence: CASSFASGRWRVETQYF. DNA for the CDR3: TGTGCCAGCAGTTTCGCTAGCGGGAGGTGGCGTGTAGAGACCCAGTACTTC.

With respect to this clonotype: This may stem from a read error, because a much larger clone lies one nucleotide away. This sequence joins TRBV6-5 and TRBJ2-7, with a possible D match to TRBD2 (5 bases). Between the trimmed V and J ends, which lost 8 bases and 4 bases, there was a span of 15 bases. This CDR3 region has 13 residues. The germline V gene encodes CDR1 MNHEY and CDR2 SVGAGI. The DNA of the CDR3 is TGTGCCAGCCGTAGATCGAGGGCTTACGAGCAGTACTTC. It is translated as CASRRSRAYEQYF.

This clonotype was seen more than once but under ten times. The chain joins TRBV7-9 to TRBJ2-3, with 7 bases that match TRBD2. The CDR3 consists of 15 residues. Germline V gives CDR1 SEHNR, CDR2 FQNEAQ (reference sequence). The ends lost 3 bases at V and 4 bases at J; junction bases unmatched: 7. CDR3 residues: CASSFLGGGPDTQYF. The CDR3 DNA reads as TGTGCCAGCAGCTTTCTTGGGGGAGGGCCAGATACGCAGTATTTT.

The chain employs TRBV5-6 and TRBJ1-4; D is possibly TRBD1 (5 bases). This CDR3 is 16 amino acids long. Trimming removed 3 bases at V and 5 bases at J, with 17 bases between. Germline V CDR1 and CDR2: SGHDT, YYEEEE. The CDR3 region is CASSSASAGKNEKLFF. CDR3 sequence (DNA): TGTGCCAGCAGCTCGGCTTCGGCAGGGAAGAATGAAAAACTGTTTTTT.

This clonotype was found many times. V is TRBV27 and J is TRBJ2-5; D may be TRBD2 (5 bases). Per the germline V gene, CDR1 is MNHEY and CDR2 is SMNVEV (reference sequence). Trimming left V 2 bases short and J 4 bases short, with 20 bases between. The CDR3 has 17 residues. The CDR3 DNA reads TGTGCCAGCAGTTTAAGAGGGCATGGGAACCTAGGAGAGACCCAGTACTTC. Protein: CASSLRGHGNLGETQYF.

This clonotype appeared a few times. This chain uses TRBV7-2 with TRBJ2-7, with TRBD1 identical over 10 bases. In germline, CDR1 is SGHTA, CDR2 FQGNSA. V was clipped by 5 bases and J by 2 bases; unmatched bases: 9. The CDR3 runs 16 residues. CDR3 residues: CASSKRQGAIPYEQYF. The CDR3 DNA reads TGTGCCAGCAGCAAAAGACAGGGGGCGATCCCCTACGAGCAGTACTTC.

This clonotype was seen only a few times. The chain joins TRBV18 to TRBJ2-2, with D uncertain. CDR3 length equals 16 residues. Trimming took off 2 bases at V and 6 bases at J, with 16 bases between the two ends. The germline V gene has CDR1 KGHSH and CDR2 LQKENI. CDR3 region: CASSPATQRTAGELFF. In DNA form, the CDR3 reads TGTGCCAGCTCACCAGCTACGCAGCGAACGGCCGGGGAGCTGTTTTTT.

The sample holds many counts of this clonotype. The chain has TRBV20-1 and TRBJ2-7, with 9 bases identical to TRBD1. The CDR3 covers 15 residues. Germline CDR1 reads DFQATT; CDR2 reads SNEGSKA (reference sequence). Losses at the gene ends were 3 bases for V and 1 base for J; bases not matched to a gene: 7. CDR3 region: CSARRTGALSYEQYF. The CDR3 DNA follows: TGCAGTGCTAGGAGGACAGGGGCTCTATCCTACGAGCAGTACTTC.

This chain uses TRBV9 with TRBJ1-5, with D unresolved. Germline V gives CDR1 SGDLS, CDR2 YYNGEE. The CDR3 is 15 residues long. The V and J ends lost 0 bases and 3 bases respectively, with 10 bases between them. CDR3 protein: CASSVGGKDNQPQHF. The CDR3, as DNA: TGTGCCAGCAGCGTAGGGGGAAAGGACAATCAGCCCCAGCATTTT.

This clonotype was observed many times. CDR3 nucleotides: TGCGCCAGCAGCTTGGCAGGGAACTATGGCTACACCTTC. It yields the protein CASSLAGNYGYTF. The chain is built from TRBV5-1 and TRBJ1-2, with D possibly being TRBD1 (5 bases). Germline CDR1 reads SGHRS; CDR2 reads YFSETQ. The CDR3 extends over 13 amino acids. V lost 0 bases to trimming and J lost 2 bases, with 5 bases between them.

This clonotype was seen a few times. The rearrangement joins TRBV4-2 to TRBJ2-2; 11 bases are shared with TRBD1. Germline trimming cut 4 bases from V and 10 bases from J; bases unmatched to any gene: 5. Per the germline V gene, CDR1 is LGHNA and CDR2 is YNFKEQ. The CDR3 is 14 amino acids. As DNA, the CDR3 is TGTGCCAGCAGCCGGGACAGGGGGAACGAGGAGCTGTTTTTT. This codes for CASSRDRGNEELFF.

The sample holds many counts of this clonotype. The chain is built from TRBV9 and TRBJ2-7; D may be TRBD1 or TRBD2 (5 bases each). Deletions cut 0 bases from V and 0 bases from J, with 13 bases between. Germline V gene lookup returns CDR1 SGDLS and CDR2 YYNGEE. CDR3 length: 16 residues. This chain's CDR3 is CASSVGGTQGSYEQYF. CDR3 sequence (DNA): TGTGCCAGCAGCGTAGGTGGGACCCAGGGCTCCTACGAGCAGTACTTC.

J is TRBJ1-3 and V is TRBV9; TRBD1 matches 10 bases. The germline V gene has CDR1 SGDLS and CDR2 YYNGEE. CDR3 length: 17 amino acids. Trimming took 4 bases from V and 1 from J; bases not matched to a gene: 8. CDR3 coding DNA: TGTGCCAGCAGCACCCGGGACAGGGGAGGATCTGGAAACACCATATATTTT. It specifies CASSTRDRGGSGNTIYF.

The chain couples TRBV6-5 to TRBJ2-7; the match to TRBD1 covers 7 bases. The ends lost 4 bases at V and 6 bases at J; junction bases unmatched: 3. The CDR3 extends over 12 amino acids. The germline V gene encodes CDR1 MNHEY and CDR2 SVGAGI. The CDR3 loop is CASSSTGREQYF. The DNA of the CDR3 is TGTGCCAGCAGTTCGACAGGGCGCGAGCAGTACTTC.